The entry below describes one T cell receptor beta chain. Sequenced by immunoSEQ multiplex PCR; TCRdb stores in-frame clones only, minus some. The repertoire holds some 350,000 clones, with more than 75% as singletons. This specimen comes from a study of blood T cell repertoires in COVID-19. This CDR3 contains 15 residues. CDR1 LGHNT and CDR2 FRNRAP come from the germline V gene. V was shortened by 7 bases and J by 1 base, with 14 bases between the two germline ends. The chain links TRBV12-5 to TRBJ2-1; TRBD1 is a possible D gene (5 bases). The receptor's source is a woman between 50 and 59 years old with COVID-19, enrolled during active disease. Sample: peripheral blood. CDR3 region: CASAFTGSSYNEQFF. The CDR3 nucleotides are TGTGCTAGTGCGTTTACAGGCTCTTCCTACAATGAGCAGTTCTTC.